This T cell receptor (beta chain) was sequenced during a study of shared clonotypes between healthy human individuals. Study-wide background: There were three CD4 naive, three CD4 memory, two CD8 naive and one CD8 memory plates per donor. Study-wide findings and caveats: The study found about 5% of naive CD4 clonotypes shared across four donors.

This clone occurred once. Its antigen is not identified. CD4+ cells yielded CD45RA+ naive and CD45RA-negative memory subsets. TCRdb keeps only in-frame clones here, not all; method: immunoSEQ multiplex PCR. This sample has more than 2,000,000 clones; 93% occur once, and the top ten carry roughly 0.36%. Deletions cut 11 bases from V and 0 bases from J, with 11 bases between. CDR1 MNHEY and CDR2 SVGAGI come from the germline V gene. The CDR3 sequence is 13 residues long. The sequence derives from a man between 18 and 29 years old in good health. Some clones in this sample may be carry-over from other donors' samples. The rearrangement links TRBV6-5 to TRBJ1-3, with a possible D match to TRBD1 (5 bases). Sequencing input: naive CD4+ T cells from PBMCs. Sample subset: CD45RA+ positively selected. The CDR3 sequence is CAARGDSGNTIYF. The CDR3 coding sequence is TGTGCCGCGAGGGGTGACTCTGGAAACACCATATATTTT.